This T cell receptor (beta chain) was sequenced during a study of T cell changes during pregnancy in multiple sclerosis (dated by TCRdb to the late 2010s). Context from the whole study: The study examined how the T cell repertoire changed over the course of pregnancy in women with multiple sclerosis.

V is clipped by 6 bases and J by 0 bases, and the sequence between their germline boundaries is 13 bases long. As encoded in the germline V gene, CDR1 is SGDLS while CDR2 is YYNGEE. From its cysteine to its phenylalanine, the CDR3 spans 15 amino acids. Just the 45-base CDR3 DNA is kept, in frame starting at base 1. Library preparation employed the immunoSEQ multiplex PCR assay. The table was pulled from immuneACCESS by TCRdb, which kept in-frame rearrangements only. Such tables lose some clones; where checked, under half of the loss comes from unresolved V genes, and the rest has no known cause. Recorded for this sample are just over 80,000 clones; about 95% of them occurred a single time. Approximately 1% of the sample rests with the top ten. As to this clone: No cognate antigen has been identified for it. Base qualities are not at hand, and no much larger clone is one base apart.

This TCR was recovered from a female donor with multiple sclerosis, enrolled in a pregnancy study. The rearrangement joined TRBV9 to TRBJ2-1; no D gene call is confident. The input for sequencing was peripheral blood, taken in the second trimester of pregnancy. The nucleotides read TGTGCCAGCACCATAACCCCGAGCTCCTACAATGAGCAGTTCTTC. This yields the protein CASTITPSSYNEQFF.